The 16 T cell receptor beta chains reported below all come from one sample, sequenced in a study of T cells in Graves' hyperthyroidism and ophthalmopathy. Authors of the study amplified TCR beta CDR3 regions from RNA transcripts. First-round RT-PCR with HTBI primers amplified the TCR CDR3 region. One entry per CDR3 protein results from TCRdb running MiXCR on the multiplex PCR reads. The sample consists of fewer than 600,000 distinct CDR3 sequences, about 15% of them appearing once. Sequencing was carried out using blood. The receptors were gathered from a woman aged 18-29 years with Graves' hyperthyroidism.

This clonotype was seen only a few times. V usage is TRBV20-1 and J usage is TRBJ2-1, with TRBD2 identical over 7 bases. Looked up from germline, CDR1 is DFQATT and CDR2 is SNEGSKA (reference sequence). The CDR3 totals 12 residues. DNA for the CDR3: TGCAGCCAAGCGGGAAAGGGGTATGAGCAGTTCTTC. Protein product: CSQAGKGYEQFF.

This clonotype has ten or more counts. The V call is TRBV6-2 or TRBV6-3, the J call TRBJ1-2; the match to TRBD1 covers 7 bases. The CDR3 has 14 amino acids. V was pared by 7 bases and J by 7 bases, with 12 bases of the junction left unmatched. The V gene's germline CDR1 is MNHEY and CDR2 SVGEGT. The CDR3 DNA reads TGTGCCAGCAACCCTTCCCAGGGGGGGGCTGGCTACACCTTC. Its protein is CASNPSQGGAGYTF.

In this sample, this clonotype turned up many times. This chain links TRBV11-3 with TRBJ2-3; D possibly corresponds to TRBD2 (6 bases). The CDR3 is made up of 14 amino acids. Germline values: CDR1 SGHNT, CDR2 YENEEA. The ends were cut back, 5 bases at V and 0 bases at J, with 9 bases in the middle. CDR3 amino acids: CASSGGASTDTQYF. In DNA form, the CDR3 reads TGTGCCAGCAGCGGCGGGGCCAGCACAGATACGCAGTATTTT.

The V and J genes are TRBV2 and TRBJ2-7; 7 nucleotides agree with TRBD2. The J segment lost 4 bases and the V segment lost 11 bases, leaving 5 bases of the junction unmatched. Germline CDR1 is SNHLY and CDR2 is FYNNEI. The CDR3 has 11 residues. For the CDR3, the DNA is TGTGCCTGGACTAGAGGTTACGAGCAGTACTTC. It is translated as CAWTRGYEQYF.

This clonotype was picked up many times. V is TRBV20-1 and J is TRBJ2-5; a possible D gene is TRBD2 (5 bases). Trimming removed 4 bases at V and 1 base at J, with 10 bases between. The CDR3 totals 13 residues. In germline, CDR1 is DFQATT, CDR2 SNEGSKA (reference sequence). The DNA for the CDR3 is TGCAGTGCTAATAGCGACCCCCAAGAGACCCAGTACTTC. Translation: CSANSDPQETQYF.

Notes on this clonotype: At one end, the junction sequence differs from germline, possibly due to a read error. V usage is TRBV27 and J usage is TRBJ2-1; TRBD1 or TRBD2 may be the D gene (5 bases each). The CDR3 consists of 14 residues. Germline V lookup: CDR1 MNHEY, CDR2 SMNVEV (reference sequence). Written as DNA, the CDR3 is TGTACCAGCAGTTTAAGAGGGGCCGGGAATGAGCAGTTCTTC. It yields the protein CTSSLRGAGNEQFF.

The chain links TRBV12-3 or TRBV12-4 to TRBJ1-5; tentative D call: TRBD1 (6 bases). This CDR3 spans 14 amino acids. Trimming cost V 9 bases and J 0 bases, with 12 bases left between them. CDR3 residues: CASAGQTSNQPQHF. The CDR3 region has the DNA TGTGCCAGTGCCGGACAGACTAGCAATCAGCCCCAGCATTTT.

This clonotype was counted ten times or more. DNA for the CDR3: TGCAGTGCTAGAGGCCCCGGGAGGCCCTCGTACGAGCAGTACTTC. It yields the protein CSARGPGRPSYEQYF. The chain has TRBV20-1 and TRBJ2-7, with 7 positions matching TRBD2. Germline trimming cut 1 base from V and 4 bases from J; bases unmatched to any gene: 10. The CDR3 is 15 amino acids. Germline V CDR1 and CDR2: DFQATT, SNEGSKA (reference sequence).

J is TRBJ1-6 and V is TRBV20-1, with no clear D. The CDR3 runs 12 residues. V was trimmed by 3 bases and J by 10 bases, leaving 10 bases between them. Germline V gene data show CDR1 as DFQATT and CDR2 as SNEGSKA (reference sequence). The CDR3 sequence is CSASNLQSPLHF. The CDR3 region has the DNA TGCAGTGCTAGTAATCTGCAATCACCCCTCCACTTT.

This clonotype was detected many times. The chain combines TRBV12-3 or TRBV12-4 with TRBJ1-3; D is ambiguous. Trimming left V 6 bases short and J 3 bases short, with 3 bases between. CDR3 length: 11 amino acids. CDR3 amino acids: CASRFGNTIYF. CDR3 coding DNA: TGTGCCAGCAGATTTGGAAACACCATATATTTT.

This clonotype was counted once. This chain uses TRBV12-3 or TRBV12-4 with TRBJ2-6; D is ambiguous. V lost 6 bases and J 0 bases, leaving 12 bases between the germline ends. The CDR3 covers 16 residues. The CDR3 spells CASSLMVSSGANVLTF. The DNA for the CDR3 is TGTGCCAGCAGCCTTATGGTCAGCTCTGGGGCCAACGTCCTGACTTTC.

This clonotype was seen ten or more times. The genes are TRBV3-1 and TRBJ2-4, with 12 bases aligning to TRBD2. J gave up 8 bases and V 0 bases, and 17 bases lay outside the gene matches. From germline, CDR1 is LGHDT and CDR2 YNNKEL (reference sequence). This CDR3 is built from 20 residues. Written as DNA, the CDR3 is TGTGCCAGCAGCCAAGACGGTGAGTGGGCTAGCGGGAGGGCCCGCTACATTCAGTACTTC. It yields the protein CASSQDGEWASGRARYIQYF.

This clonotype occurred a few times. The chain uses TRBV4-2 and TRBJ2-1; TRBD2 agrees at 8 bases. V trimming: 4 bases; J trimming: 3 bases; junction bases outside the gene matches: 5. Germline V gene sequence: CDR1 LGHNA, CDR2 YNFKEQ. CDR3 length: 15 amino acids. The CDR3, as DNA: TGTGCCAGCAGCCGTAAGCGGGAGATCTACAATGAGCAGTTCTTC. Its protein is CASSRKREIYNEQFF.

This clonotype has just a few counts. The chain is built from TRBV19 and TRBJ2-7; 10 bases line up with TRBD2. This CDR3 is built from 14 residues. Per the germline V gene, CDR1 is LNHDA and CDR2 is SQIVND (reference sequence). V shed 8 bases and J 0 bases; nucleotides not matched to a gene: 4. The CDR3 nucleotides read TGTGCCAGTTCACTAGCGGGATTCTCCTACGAGCAGTACTTC. This encodes CASSLAGFSYEQYF.

Many counts were recorded for this clonotype. The chain has TRBV7-9 and TRBJ2-2, with a tentative D call TRBD2 (5 bases). The CDR3 consists of 15 residues. V was shortened by 1 base and J by 3 bases, with 9 bases between the two germline ends. Looked up from germline, CDR1 is SEHNR and CDR2 is FQNEAQ (reference sequence). Here the CDR3 DNA reads TGTGCCAGCAGCTTAGGTTCGGGATACACCGGGGAGCTGTTTTTT. Encoded protein: CASSLGSGYTGELFF.

The chain combines TRBV9 with TRBJ2-4; D gene ambiguous. Per the germline V gene, CDR1 is SGDLS and CDR2 is YYNGEE. The CDR3 sequence is 14 residues long. Trimming shortened V by 3 bases and J by 1 base, and 8 bases separated the two germline ends. Here the CDR3 reads CASSGAGAKNIQYF. The CDR3 DNA follows: TGTGCCAGCAGCGGAGCTGGGGCCAAAAACATTCAGTACTTC.